The rows below give T cell receptor beta chains drawn from one sample of a study of CD8+ T cells in alopecia areata. Repertoires were generated with immunoSEQ multiplex PCR, while TCRdb's copy carries only in-frame clones and drops some. The sample consists of around 190,000 clones, roughly three fifths of them appearing once. Sequenced sample: CD8+ T cells sorted from blood. The receptors derive from a human donor in good health. CDR3s include the opening cysteine and the closing phenylalanine or tryptophan.

J gene,V gene,CDR3 protein
TRBJ1-1,TRBV13,CATSTVNTEAFF
TRBJ1-1,TRBV2,CASRGTANTEAFF
TRBJ1-5,TRBV13,CASSPGLNQPQHF
-,TRBV7-8,CASSSRMAGYYEQYF
TRBJ1-5,TRBV5-6,CASSLGDQPQHF
TRBJ2-1,TRBV19,CASTGGQKQFF
TRBJ2-2,TRBV6-5,CASSPLGNTGELFF
TRBJ2-7,TRBV5-1,CASSQGQGEIYEQYF
TRBJ2-5,TRBV27,CASSLAGLAKTQYF
TRBJ1-2,TRBV7-8,CASSLARTGPHGYTF
TRBJ2-3,TRBV4-1,CASSQDLPGSTDTQYF
TRBJ1-5,TRBV5-1,CASSVRDRGNCSNQPQHF
TRBJ2-7,TRBV4-1,CASSQIWTSYEQYF
TRBJ1-2,TRBV2,CASSERGAFYGYTF
TRBJ1-2,TRBV7-9,CASSLALGPTGHGYTF
TRBJ1-2,TRBV4-1,CASSHHPLGLTF